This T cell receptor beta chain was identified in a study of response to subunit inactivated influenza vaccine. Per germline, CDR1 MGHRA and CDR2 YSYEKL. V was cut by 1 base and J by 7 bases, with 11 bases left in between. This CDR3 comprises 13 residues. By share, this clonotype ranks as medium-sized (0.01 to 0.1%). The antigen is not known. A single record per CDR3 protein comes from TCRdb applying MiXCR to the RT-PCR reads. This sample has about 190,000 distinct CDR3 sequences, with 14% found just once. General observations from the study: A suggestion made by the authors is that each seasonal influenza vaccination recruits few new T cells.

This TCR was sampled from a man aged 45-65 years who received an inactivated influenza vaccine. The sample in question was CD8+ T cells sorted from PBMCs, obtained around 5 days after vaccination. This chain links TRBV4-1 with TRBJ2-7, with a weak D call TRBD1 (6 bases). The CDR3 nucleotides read TGCGCCAGCAGCCAAGTACAGGGTCAGGAGCAGTACTTC. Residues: CASSQVQGQEQYF.